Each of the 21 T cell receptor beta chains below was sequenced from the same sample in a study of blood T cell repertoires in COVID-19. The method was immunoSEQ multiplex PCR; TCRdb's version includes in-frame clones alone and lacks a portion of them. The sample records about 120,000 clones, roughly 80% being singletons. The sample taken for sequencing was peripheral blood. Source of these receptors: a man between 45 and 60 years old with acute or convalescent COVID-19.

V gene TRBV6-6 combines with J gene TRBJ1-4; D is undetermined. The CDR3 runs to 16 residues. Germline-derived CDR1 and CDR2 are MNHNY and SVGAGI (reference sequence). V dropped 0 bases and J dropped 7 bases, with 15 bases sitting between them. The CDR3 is CASSYSANGLGEKLFF. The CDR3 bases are TGTGCCAGCAGTTACTCGGCGAACGGACTTGGTGAAAAACTGTTTTTT.

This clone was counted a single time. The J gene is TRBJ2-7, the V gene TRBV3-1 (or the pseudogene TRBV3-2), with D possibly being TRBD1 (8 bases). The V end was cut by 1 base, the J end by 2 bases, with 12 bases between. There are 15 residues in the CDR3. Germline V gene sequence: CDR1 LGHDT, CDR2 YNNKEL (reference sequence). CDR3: CASSQGQGRAYEQYF. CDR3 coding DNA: TGTGCCAGCAGCCAAGGACAGGGGAGGGCCTACGAGCAGTACTTC.

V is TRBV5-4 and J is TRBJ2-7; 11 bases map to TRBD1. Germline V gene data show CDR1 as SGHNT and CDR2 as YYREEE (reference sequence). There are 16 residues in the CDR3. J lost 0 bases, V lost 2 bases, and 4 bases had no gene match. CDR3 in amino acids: CASSFGQGAHSYEQYF. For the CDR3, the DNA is TGTGCCAGCAGCTTTGGACAGGGGGCACACTCCTACGAGCAGTACTTC.

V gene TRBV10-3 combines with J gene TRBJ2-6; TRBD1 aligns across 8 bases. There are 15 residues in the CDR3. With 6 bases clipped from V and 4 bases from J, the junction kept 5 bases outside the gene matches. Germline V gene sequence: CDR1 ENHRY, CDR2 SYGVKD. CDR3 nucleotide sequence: TGTGCCATCAGGGACAGGGATTTCGGGGCCAACGTCCTGACTTTC. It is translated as CAIRDRDFGANVLTF.

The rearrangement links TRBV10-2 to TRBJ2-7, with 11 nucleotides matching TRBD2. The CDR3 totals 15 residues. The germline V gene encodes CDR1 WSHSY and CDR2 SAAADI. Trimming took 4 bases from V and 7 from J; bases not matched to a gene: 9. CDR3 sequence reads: CASSAPGPSGREQYF. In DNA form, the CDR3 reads TGCGCCAGCAGTGCCCCGGGGCCTAGCGGGAGGGAGCAGTACTTC.

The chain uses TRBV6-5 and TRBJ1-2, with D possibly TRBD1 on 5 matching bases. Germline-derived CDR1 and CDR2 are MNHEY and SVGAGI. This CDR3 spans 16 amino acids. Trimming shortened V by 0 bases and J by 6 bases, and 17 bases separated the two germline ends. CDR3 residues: CASSYSGLPGENGYTF. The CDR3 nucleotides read TGTGCCAGCAGTTACTCGGGACTCCCCGGTGAGAATGGCTACACCTTC.

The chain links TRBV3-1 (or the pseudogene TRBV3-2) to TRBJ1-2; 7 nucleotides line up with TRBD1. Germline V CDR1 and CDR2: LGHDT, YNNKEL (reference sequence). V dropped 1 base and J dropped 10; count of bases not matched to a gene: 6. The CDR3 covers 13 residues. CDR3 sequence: CASSQARDSLYTF. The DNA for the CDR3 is TGTGCCAGCAGCCAAGCCAGGGACAGTCTCTACACCTTC.

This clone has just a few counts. The CDR3 coding sequence is TGTGCCAGCAGTGAAGTTACAGGGAGTCAGCCCCAGCATTTT. Amino acid sequence: CASSEVTGSQPQHF. The chain uses TRBV6-1 and TRBJ1-5; tentative D call: TRBD1 (6 bases). Trimming removed 1 base from V and 6 bases from J, with 10 bases in between. The germline V gene encodes CDR1 MNHNS and CDR2 SASEGT. The CDR3 runs 14 residues.

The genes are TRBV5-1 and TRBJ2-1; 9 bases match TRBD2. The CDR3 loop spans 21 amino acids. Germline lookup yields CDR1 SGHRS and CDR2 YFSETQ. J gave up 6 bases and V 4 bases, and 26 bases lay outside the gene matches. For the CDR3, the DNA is TGCGCCAGCAGCCCGGGACGGTTGGGACTAGCACTTTCCCAGGATTTCAATGAGCAGTTCTTC. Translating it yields CASSPGRLGLALSQDFNEQFF.

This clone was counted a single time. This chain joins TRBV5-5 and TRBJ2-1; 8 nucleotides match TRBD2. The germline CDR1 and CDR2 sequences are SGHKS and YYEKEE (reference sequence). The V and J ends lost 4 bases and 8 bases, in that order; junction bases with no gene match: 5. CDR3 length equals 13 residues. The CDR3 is CASSPGGPYEQFF. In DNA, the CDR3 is TGTGCCAGCAGCCCGGGAGGGCCGTATGAGCAGTTCTTC. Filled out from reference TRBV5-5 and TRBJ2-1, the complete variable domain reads DAGVTQSPTHLIKTRGQQVTLRCSPISGHKSVSWYQQVLGQGPQFIFQYYEKEERGRGNFPDRFSARQFPNYSSELNVNALLLGDSALYLCASSPGGPYEQFFGPGTRLTVL.

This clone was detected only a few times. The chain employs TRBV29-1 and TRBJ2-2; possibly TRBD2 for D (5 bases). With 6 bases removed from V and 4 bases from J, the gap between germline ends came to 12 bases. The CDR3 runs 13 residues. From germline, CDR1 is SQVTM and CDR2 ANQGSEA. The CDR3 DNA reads TGCAGCGTCAATGAGGGCGGCACCGGGGAGCTGTTTTTT. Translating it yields CSVNEGGTGELFF.

CDR3 nucleotide sequence: TGCGCCAGCAGCTTGACAGGGGGGAACACTGAAGCTTTCTTT. Translated, it gives CASSLTGGNTEAFF. This chain links TRBV5-1 with TRBJ1-1, with 8 bases fitting TRBD1. There are 14 residues in the CDR3. The V gene's germline CDR1 is SGHRS and CDR2 YFSETQ. The trim removed 1 base at V and 1 base at J, leaving 0 bases unmatched. The whole variable domain, remainder taken from reference TRBV5-1 and TRBJ1-1, is KAGVTQTPRYLIKTRGQQVTLSCSPISGHRSVSWYQQTPGQGLQFLFEYFSETQRNKGNFPGRFSGRQFSNSRSEMNVSTLELGDSALYLCASSLTGGNTEAFFGQGTRLTVV.

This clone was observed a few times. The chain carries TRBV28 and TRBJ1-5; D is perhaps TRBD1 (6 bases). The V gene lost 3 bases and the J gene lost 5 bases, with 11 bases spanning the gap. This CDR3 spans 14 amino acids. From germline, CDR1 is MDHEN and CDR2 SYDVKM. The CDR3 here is CASSFRDNHQPQHF. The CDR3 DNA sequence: TGTGCCAGCAGTTTCAGGGACAATCATCAGCCCCAGCATTTT.

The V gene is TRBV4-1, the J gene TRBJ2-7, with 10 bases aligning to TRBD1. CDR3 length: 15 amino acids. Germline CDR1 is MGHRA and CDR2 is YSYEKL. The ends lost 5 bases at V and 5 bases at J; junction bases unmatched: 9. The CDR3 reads CASSYRDRGGDEQYF. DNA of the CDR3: TGCGCCAGCAGCTACCGGGACAGGGGAGGGGACGAGCAGTACTTC.

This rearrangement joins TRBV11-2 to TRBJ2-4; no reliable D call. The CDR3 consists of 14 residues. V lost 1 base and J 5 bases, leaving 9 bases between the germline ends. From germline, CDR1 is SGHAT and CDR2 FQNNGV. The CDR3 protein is CASSLGSGQNIQYF. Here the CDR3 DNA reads TGTGCCAGCAGCTTAGGTTCGGGTCAAAACATTCAGTACTTC.

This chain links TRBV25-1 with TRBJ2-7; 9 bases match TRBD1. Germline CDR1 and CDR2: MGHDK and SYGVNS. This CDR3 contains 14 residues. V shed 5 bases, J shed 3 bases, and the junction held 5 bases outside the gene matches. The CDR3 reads CASSKGQGFYEQYF. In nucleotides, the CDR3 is TGTGCCAGCAGTAAGGGACAGGGATTCTACGAGCAGTACTTC.

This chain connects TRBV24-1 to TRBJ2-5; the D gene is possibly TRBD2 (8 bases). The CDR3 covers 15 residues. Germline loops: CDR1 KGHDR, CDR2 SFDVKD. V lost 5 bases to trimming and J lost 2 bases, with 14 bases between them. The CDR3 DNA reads TGTGCCACCAGTGGGGCGGGGGGACAGCAAGAGACCCAGTACTTC. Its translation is CATSGAGGQQETQYF.

CDR3 bases: TGTGCCAGCAGCCAGGGACTCGCTCGGGCACCCCTCCACTTT. It translates to CASSQGLARAPLHF. This rearrangement joins TRBV3-1 (or the pseudogene TRBV3-2) to TRBJ1-6; a weak D match, TRBD1 (5 bases). CDR1 and CDR2 from the germline V gene are LGHDT and YNNKEL (reference sequence). The ends were cut back, 3 bases at V and 11 bases at J, with 14 bases in the middle. There are 14 residues in the CDR3.

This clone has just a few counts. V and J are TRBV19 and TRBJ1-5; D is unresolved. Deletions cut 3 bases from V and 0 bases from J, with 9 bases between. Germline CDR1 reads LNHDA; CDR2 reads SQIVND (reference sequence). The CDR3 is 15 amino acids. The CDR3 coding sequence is TGTGCCAGTAGTATGTCTGAGTATAGCAATCAGCCCCAGCATTTT. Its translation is CASSMSEYSNQPQHF.

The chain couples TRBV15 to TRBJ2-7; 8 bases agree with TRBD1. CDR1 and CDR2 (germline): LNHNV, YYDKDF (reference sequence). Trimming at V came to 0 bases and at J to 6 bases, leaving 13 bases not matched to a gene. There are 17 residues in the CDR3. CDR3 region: CATSRDLATGEFGEQYF. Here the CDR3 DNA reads TGTGCCACCAGCAGAGATCTTGCGACAGGGGAGTTCGGCGAGCAGTACTTC.

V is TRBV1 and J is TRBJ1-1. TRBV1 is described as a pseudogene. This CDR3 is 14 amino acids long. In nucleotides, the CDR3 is TGCACCAGCAGTCTCCTCGGAGAAAACACTGAAGCTTTCTTT. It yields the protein CTSSLLGENTEAFF.